This TCR beta chain originates from a study of blood T cell repertoires in COVID-19. This clone was counted between two and nine times. From germline, CDR1 is MGHRA and CDR2 YSYEKL. Trimming left V 0 bases short and J 3 bases short, with 8 bases between. The CDR3 has 14 residues. Profiled with immunoSEQ multiplex PCR; TCRdb holds only in-frame clones, not every one. The sample has some 170,000 clones, around 76% seen once. The receptor comes from a woman aged 50 to 60 with active or convalescent COVID-19. The chain is built from TRBV4-1 and TRBJ1-1; no definite D call. The sample taken for sequencing was peripheral blood. The CDR3 region is CASSQDLQHTEAFF. The CDR3 nucleotides read TGCGCCAGCAGCCAAGATTTACAGCACACTGAAGCTTTCTTT.